What follows describes a single T cell receptor (beta chain). CDR3 length: 14 residues. Germline-derived CDR1 and CDR2 are SGHVS and FQNEAQ. The V gene end was trimmed by 3 bases and the J gene end by 4 bases; junction bases not matched to a gene: 3. This sample was included in a study of blood T cell repertoires in COVID-19. The overall study: The United States, Italy and Spain supplied acute and convalescent COVID-19 samples.

Categorization into cohorts depended on clinical history that participants reported. In the original processing: How many nucleated cells were present was estimated from reference gene primer amplification. Here immunoSEQ multiplex PCR was the method, and the copy in TCRdb shows in-frame clones only, minus some. Clonal size and the V and J genes are those of that table, whereas D and trimming came from the DNA. Of 250,000 to 300,000 clones in the sample, more than 75% were seen once. V gene TRBV7-8 combines with J gene TRBJ2-3; 8 nucleotides align to TRBD2. Sequenced: PBMCs or T cells enriched from blood (not recorded which). The sequence was collected from a woman between 40 and 50 years old with acute COVID-19. The CDR3 loop is CASSLTSAADTQYF. CDR3 nucleotides: TGTGCCAGCAGCTTGACTAGCGCGGCAGATACGCAGTATTTT.